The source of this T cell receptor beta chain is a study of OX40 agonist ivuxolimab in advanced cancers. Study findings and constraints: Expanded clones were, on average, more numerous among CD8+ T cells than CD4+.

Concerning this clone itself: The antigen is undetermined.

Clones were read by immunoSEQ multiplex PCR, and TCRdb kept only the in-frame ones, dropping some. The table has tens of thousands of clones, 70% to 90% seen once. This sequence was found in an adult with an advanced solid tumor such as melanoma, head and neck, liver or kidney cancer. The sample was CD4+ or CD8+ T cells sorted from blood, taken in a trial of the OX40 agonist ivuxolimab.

The CDR3 bases are TGTGCCAGCAGTTGGAGCGGGGGGGACAGCTCCTACGAGCAGTACTTC. This encodes CASSWSGGDSSYEQYF. The chain recombines TRBV7-2 with TRBJ2-7, with TRBD2 matching over 10 bases. The CDR3 length is 16 residues. Trimming cost V 6 bases and J 0 bases; bases outside gene matches: 8. Germline CDR1 reads SGHTA; CDR2 reads FQGNSA.